This passage covers 15 T cell receptor beta chains from one sample sequenced in a study of CD8 T cells in ankylosing spondylitis. Their recognized antigens are unknown. TCRdb called the 5' RACE reads again in MiXCR, with one record for every CDR3 protein. The sample contains about 540,000 distinct CDR3 sequences, 10% to 15% of which appear only once. Study-level results: A TCR beta motif of under 10 highly homologous variants appeared characteristic of ankylosing spondylitis blood.

The sequencing sample was made of blood, either unsorted or a sorted T cell fraction (not recorded which). The receptors stem from a male donor with ankylosing spondylitis.

This sequence joins TRBV4-1 and TRBJ2-2; D possibly corresponds to TRBD2 (6 bases). Trimming took 4 bases from V and 2 from J, leaving 17 bases between them. CDR1 MGHRA and CDR2 YSYEKL come from the germline V gene. The CDR3 totals 17 residues. This CDR3 is CASSRSVGGVNTGELFF. The CDR3 region has the DNA TGCGCCAGCAGCCGAAGTGTCGGGGGAGTCAACACCGGGGAGCTGTTTTTT.

The chain has TRBV15 and TRBJ1-3; D perhaps matches TRBD1 (6 bases). CDR1 and CDR2 (germline): LNHNV, YYDKDF (reference sequence). The CDR3 contains 16 residues. Between the trimmed V and J ends, which lost 4 bases and 0 bases, there was a span of 13 bases. The CDR3 sequence is CATSKKGGPSGNTIYF. CDR3 DNA: TGTGCCACCAGCAAGAAGGGGGGCCCCTCTGGAAACACCATATATTTT.

DNA for the CDR3: TGTGCCACCAGTGATCCCCGGGACAGTTCCTATGGCTACACCTTC. This codes for CATSDPRDSSYGYTF. The chain is built from TRBV24-1 and TRBJ1-2, with 7 bases identical to TRBD1. V was clipped by 3 bases and J by 4 bases; unmatched bases: 7. The CDR3 extends over 15 amino acids. Per germline, CDR1 KGHDR and CDR2 SFDVKD.

This clonotype was seen at least ten times. The chain is built from TRBV7-2 and TRBJ1-2, with a weak D call TRBD1 (6 bases). Germline V gene sequence: CDR1 SGHTA, CDR2 FQGNSA. V was shortened by 5 bases and J by 4 bases, with 14 bases between the two germline ends. The CDR3 contains 14 residues. The CDR3 region has the DNA TGTGCCAGCAGCCTATACAGGGCCACCTATGGCTACACCTTC. Encoded protein: CASSLYRATYGYTF.

The V and J genes are TRBV28 and TRBJ2-7, with 14 bases lining up with TRBD2. The J segment lost 6 bases and the V segment lost 6 bases, leaving 16 bases of the junction unmatched. Germline CDR1 is MDHEN and CDR2 is SYDVKM. The CDR3 length is 18 residues. In DNA form, the CDR3 reads TGTGCCAGCAGCTACCCCCGACTAGCGGGAGGGCCTAGTTTCGAGCAGTACTTC. Translation gives CASSYPRLAGGPSFEQYF.

V is TRBV20-1 and J is TRBJ1-3; possibly TRBD1 for D (5 bases). The CDR3 covers 13 residues. V was pared by 0 bases and J by 4 bases, with 7 bases between. The germline V gene encodes CDR1 DFQATT and CDR2 SNEGSKA (reference sequence). As DNA, the CDR3 is TGCAGTGCTAGAGAGTGGGGGGGAAACACCATATATTTT. Translated: CSAREWGGNTIYF.

This clonotype was observed a few times. One end of the junction is discordant with germline, which a read error may explain. The chain combines TRBV3-1 with TRBJ2-5, with 7 positions matching TRBD1. The CDR3 is 12 residues long. CDR1 and CDR2 from the germline V gene are LGHDT and YNNKEL (reference sequence). CDR3 amino acids: CASKGGGETQYF. Written as DNA, the CDR3 is TGTGCTAGCAAAGGGGGCGGAGAGACCCAGTACTTC.

This clonotype was picked up a small number of times. The rearrangement links TRBV20-1 to TRBJ1-1; D is possibly TRBD1 (6 bases). The ends were cut back, 3 bases at V and 3 bases at J, with 11 bases in the middle. The CDR3 sequence is 13 residues long. Germline V gives CDR1 DFQATT, CDR2 SNEGSKA (reference sequence). CDR3 nucleotides: TGCAGTGCTAGTGAGGGGGGGTACACTGAAGCTTTCTTT. Translation: CSASEGGYTEAFF.

Ten or more counts support this clonotype. The gene calls are TRBV11-2 and TRBJ2-3; D gene uncertain. Trimming cost V 3 bases and J 1 base, with 8 bases left between them. The CDR3 has 14 residues. The germline V gene encodes CDR1 SGHAT and CDR2 FQNNGV. DNA for the CDR3: TGTGCCAGCAGCTTTAATCCGGGCACAGATACGCAGTATTTT. Protein: CASSFNPGTDTQYF.

The chain combines TRBV29-1 with TRBJ2-3; a possible D gene is TRBD1 (6 bases). Germline lookup yields CDR1 SQVTM and CDR2 ANQGSEA. V lost 3 bases, J lost 3 bases, and 13 bases lay in between. There are 14 residues in the CDR3. The CDR3 sequence is CSVEPARGTDTQYF. The CDR3 nucleotides are TGCAGCGTTGAGCCGGCCAGGGGAACAGATACGCAGTATTTT.

This clonotype was seen more than once but under ten times. The chain uses TRBV6-1 and TRBJ2-7; no clear D gene. The CDR3 is 14 residues long. V gave up 7 bases and J gave up 5 bases, with 18 bases separating them. CDR1 and CDR2 from the germline V gene are MNHNS and SASEGT. The CDR3 sequence is CASTSGGGPNEQYV. DNA for the CDR3: TGTGCCAGCACCAGTGGTGGTGGGCCCAACGAGCAGTACGTC.

This chain connects TRBV27 to TRBJ2-3, with TRBD2 identical over 10 bases. With 5 bases clipped from V and 4 bases from J, the junction kept 9 bases outside the gene matches. Germline V gene sequence: CDR1 MNHEY, CDR2 SMNVEV (reference sequence). This CDR3 region has 16 residues. CDR3 nucleotides: TGTGCCAGCAGTCCACAAGCGGGAGGGCGGGCAGATACGCAGTATTTT. It encodes CASSPQAGGRADTQYF.

This clonotype was seen more than once but under ten times. J is TRBJ1-2 and V is TRBV5-1; 8 bases match TRBD1. V gave up 3 bases and J gave up 2 bases; unmatched junction bases: 6. Per germline, CDR1 SGHRS and CDR2 YFSETQ. The CDR3 covers 15 residues. The DNA of the CDR3 is TGCGCCAGCAGCTCCAGGACAGGGAGGAACTATGGCTACACCTTC. Protein: CASSSRTGRNYGYTF.

This clonotype was recorded a few times. The chain combines TRBV3-1 with TRBJ1-3, with TRBD1 as a possible D gene (5 bases). Looked up from germline, CDR1 is LGHDT and CDR2 is YNNKEL (reference sequence). The length of the CDR3 is 16 residues. Trimming removed 0 bases from V and 2 bases from J, with 11 bases in between. CDR3 sequence reads: CASSQDGGVAGNTIYF. The CDR3 nucleotides are TGTGCCAGCAGCCAAGATGGAGGGGTTGCTGGAAACACCATATATTTT.

Ten or more counts support this clonotype. The J gene is TRBJ1-5, the V gene TRBV12-3 or TRBV12-4; D may be TRBD1 (5 bases). The CDR3 totals 13 residues. Trimming removed 3 bases at V and 9 bases at J, with 12 bases between. CDR3 protein: CASSLGGLRPQHF. The CDR3, as DNA: TGTGCCAGCAGTTTGGGGGGGTTGAGGCCCCAGCATTTT.